The clone carrying this TCR beta chain is a singleton in its sample. These data belong to a study of blood T cell repertoires in COVID-19. The ends were cut back, 2 bases at V and 5 bases at J, with 7 bases in the middle. Germline values: CDR1 KGHSH, CDR2 LQKENI. This CDR3 contains 12 residues. The table came from immunoSEQ multiplex PCR; TCRdb's copy has only in-frame clones and leaves some out. This sample has some 200,000 clones; roughly 87% occur once, and the top ten carry about 9.4%. This chain joins TRBV18 and TRBJ2-7; a possible D gene is TRBD2 (6 bases). The TCR originated in a man aged 18 to 30 with acute COVID-19. The sequencing input was PBMCs or T cells enriched from blood (not recorded which). The CDR3 DNA reads as TGTGCCAGCTCACCATGGGAGGACGAGCAGTACTTC. It yields the protein CASSPWEDEQYF. The complete variable domain, with remaining parts taken from reference TRBV18 and TRBJ2-7, reads NAGVMQNPRHLVRRRGQEARLRCSPMKGHSHVYWYRQLPEEGLKFMVYLQKENIIDESGMPKERFSAEFPKEGPSILRIQQVVRGDSAAYFCASSPWEDEQYFGPGTRLTVT.